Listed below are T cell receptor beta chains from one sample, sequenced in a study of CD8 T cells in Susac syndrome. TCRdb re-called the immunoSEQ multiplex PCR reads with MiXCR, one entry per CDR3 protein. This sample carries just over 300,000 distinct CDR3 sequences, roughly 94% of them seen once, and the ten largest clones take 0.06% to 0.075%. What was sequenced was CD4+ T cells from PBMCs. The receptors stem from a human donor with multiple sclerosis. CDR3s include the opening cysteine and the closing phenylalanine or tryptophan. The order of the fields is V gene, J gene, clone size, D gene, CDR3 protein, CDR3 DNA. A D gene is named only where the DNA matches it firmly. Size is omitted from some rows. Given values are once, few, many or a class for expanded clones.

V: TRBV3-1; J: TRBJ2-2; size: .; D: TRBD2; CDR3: CASSPRLAINTGELFF; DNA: TGTGCCAGCAGCCCACGACTAGCGATAAACACCGGGGAGCTGTTTTTT
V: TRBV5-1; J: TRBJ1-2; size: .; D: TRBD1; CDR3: CASSPRDRGPYFYGYTF; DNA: TGCGCCAGCAGCCCCCGGGACAGGGGTCCCTATTTCTATGGCTACACCTTC
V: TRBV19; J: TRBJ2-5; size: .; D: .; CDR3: CASAGGGPQETQYF; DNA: TGTGCCAGTGCGGGCGGGGGCCCCCAAGAGACCCAGTACTTC
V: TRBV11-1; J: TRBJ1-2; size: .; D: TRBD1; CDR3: CASTRYGTGTGGSSNYGYTF; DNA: TGTGCCAGCACCCGTTACGGAACCGGGACAGGGGGGTCTTCTAACTATGGCTACACCTTC
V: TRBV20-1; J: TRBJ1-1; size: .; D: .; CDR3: CSARNPFNTVNTEAFF; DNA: TGCAGTGCTAGAAATCCCTTCAACACGGTCAACACTGAAGCTTTCTTT
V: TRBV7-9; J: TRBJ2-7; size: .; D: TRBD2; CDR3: CASSFERDSYEQYF; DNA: TGTGCCAGCAGCTTCGAGCGGGATTCCTACGAGCAGTACTTC
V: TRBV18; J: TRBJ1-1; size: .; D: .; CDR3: CASSPGEGAFF; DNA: TGTGCCAGCTCACCAGGGGAGGGGGCTTTCTTT
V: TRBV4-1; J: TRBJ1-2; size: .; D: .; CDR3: CASSPLDSRHGYTF; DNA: TGCGCCAGCAGCCCGCTCGACTCTCGCCATGGCTACACCTTC
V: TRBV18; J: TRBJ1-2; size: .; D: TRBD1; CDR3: CASSPGTANYGHTF; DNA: TGTGCCAGCTCACCCGGGACAGCTAACTATGGCCACACCTTC
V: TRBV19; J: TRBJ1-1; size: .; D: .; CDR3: CASSSLSVMNTEAFF; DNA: TGTGCCAGTAGTTCCCTGTCGGTCATGAACACTGAAGCTTTCTTT
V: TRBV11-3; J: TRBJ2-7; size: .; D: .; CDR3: CASSLHAGTGRSDF; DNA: TGTGCCAGCAGCCTCCACGCCGGTACGGGGAGGTCGGACTTC
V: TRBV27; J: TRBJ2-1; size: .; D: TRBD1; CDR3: CASRRTGGEQFF; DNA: TGTGCCAGCCGACGGACAGGCGGTGAGCAGTTCTTC
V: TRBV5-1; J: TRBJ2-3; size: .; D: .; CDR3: CASSLLSLARSPDTQYF; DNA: TGCGCCAGCAGCTTACTAAGTTTGGCGCGATCCCCAGATACGCAGTATTTT
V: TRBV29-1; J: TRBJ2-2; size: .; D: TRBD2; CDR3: CSVAEPGLAGGTGELFF; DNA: TGCAGCGTTGCCGAGCCGGGACTAGCGGGAGGCACCGGGGAGCTGTTTTTT
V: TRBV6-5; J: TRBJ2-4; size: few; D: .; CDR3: CASSYSMATLAKNIQYF; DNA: TGTGCCAGCAGTTACTCGATGGCTACCTTAGCCAAAAACATTCAGTACTTC
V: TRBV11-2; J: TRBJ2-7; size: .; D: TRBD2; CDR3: CASRTRLAGAGEQYF; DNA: TGTGCCAGCAGAACACGACTAGCGGGAGCGGGGGAGCAGTACTTC
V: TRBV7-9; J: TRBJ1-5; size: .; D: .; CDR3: CASSQTRGGDKQPQHF; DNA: TGTGCCAGCAGTCAAACCAGGGGAGGGGACAAGCAGCCCCAGCATTTT
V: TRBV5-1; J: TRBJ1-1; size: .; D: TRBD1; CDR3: CASSLGQGSLTEAFF; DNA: TGCGCCAGCAGCTTGGGACAGGGATCTCTGACTGAAGCTTTCTTT
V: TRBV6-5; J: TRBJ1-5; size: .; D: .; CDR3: CASSYDRNQPQHF; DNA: TGTGCCAGCAGTTACGATAGAAATCAGCCCCAGCATTTT
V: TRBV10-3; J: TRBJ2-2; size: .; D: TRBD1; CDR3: CATSAGQGNPNTGELFF; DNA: TGTGCCACCTCCGCGGGACAGGGAAATCCGAACACCGGGGAGCTGTTTTTT
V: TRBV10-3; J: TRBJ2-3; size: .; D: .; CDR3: CAIGSDSVSDTQYF; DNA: TGTGCCATCGGCTCGGACAGCGTTTCAGATACGCAGTATTTT
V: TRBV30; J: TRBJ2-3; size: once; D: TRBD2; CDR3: CAWSVKKELAGEDTQYF; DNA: TGTGCCTGGAGTGTAAAAAAAGAGCTAGCGGGGGAAGATACGCAGTATTTT
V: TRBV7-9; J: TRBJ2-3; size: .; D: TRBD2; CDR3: CASSSRAGGLRSTDTQYF; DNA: TGTGCCAGCAGCTCTCGAGCGGGGGGGCTCCGTAGCACAGATACGCAGTATTTT
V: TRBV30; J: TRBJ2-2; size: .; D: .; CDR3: CAWRNTGKLFF; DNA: TGTGCCTGGAGGAACACCGGGAAGCTGTTTTTT
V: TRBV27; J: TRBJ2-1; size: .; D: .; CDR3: CASSFRAGAPHEQFF; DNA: TGTGCCAGCAGTTTCAGGGCAGGGGCGCCCCATGAGCAGTTCTTC
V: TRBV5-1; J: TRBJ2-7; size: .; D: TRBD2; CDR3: CASKASSGSLKDEQYF; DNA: TGCGCCAGCAAGGCGTCTAGCGGGAGTCTTAAGGACGAGCAGTACTTC